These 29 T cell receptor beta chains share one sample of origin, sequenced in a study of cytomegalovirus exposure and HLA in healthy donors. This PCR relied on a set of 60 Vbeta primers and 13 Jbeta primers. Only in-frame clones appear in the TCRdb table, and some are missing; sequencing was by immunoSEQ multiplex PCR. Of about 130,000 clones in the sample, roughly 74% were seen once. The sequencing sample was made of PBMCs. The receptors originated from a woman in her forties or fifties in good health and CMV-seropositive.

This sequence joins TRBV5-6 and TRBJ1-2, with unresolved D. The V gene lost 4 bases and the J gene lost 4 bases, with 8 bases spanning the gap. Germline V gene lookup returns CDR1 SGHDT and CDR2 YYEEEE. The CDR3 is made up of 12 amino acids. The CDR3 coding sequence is TGTGCCAGCAGCCCCGGGGTCTATGGCTACACCTTC. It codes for CASSPGVYGYTF.

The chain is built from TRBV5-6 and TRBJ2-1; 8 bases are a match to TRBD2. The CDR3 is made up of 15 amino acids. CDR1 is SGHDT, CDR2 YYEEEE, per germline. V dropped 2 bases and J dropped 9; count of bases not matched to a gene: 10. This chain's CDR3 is CASSFPTGGPGEQFF. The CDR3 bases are TGTGCCAGCAGCTTCCCAACGGGGGGGCCGGGTGAGCAGTTCTTC.

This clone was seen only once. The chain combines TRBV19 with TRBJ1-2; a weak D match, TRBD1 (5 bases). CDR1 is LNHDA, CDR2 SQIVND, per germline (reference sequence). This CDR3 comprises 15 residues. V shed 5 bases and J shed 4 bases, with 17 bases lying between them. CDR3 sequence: CASSRSGGVGYGYTF. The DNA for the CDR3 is TGTGCCAGTAGTCGTTCGGGGGGAGTAGGCTATGGCTACACCTTC.

The CDR3 sequence: CASSLTSGGVNEQFF. DNA for the CDR3: TGTGCCAGCAGCTTAACCAGCGGGGGGGTCAATGAGCAGTTCTTC. The chain employs TRBV7-2 and TRBJ2-1, with TRBD2 matching over 10 bases. The CDR3 has 15 amino acids. J lost 6 bases, V lost 2 bases, and 4 bases had no gene match. Germline CDR1 and CDR2: SGHTA and FQGNSA.

This chain's CDR3 is CASSISHQPTANTEAFF. The DNA for the CDR3 is TGTGCCAGCAGCATATCCCACCAGCCGACAGCTAACACTGAAGCTTTCTTT. The chain carries TRBV7-8 and TRBJ1-1; D might be TRBD1 (5 bases). V shed 5 bases and J shed 2 bases, with 21 bases lying between them. The CDR3 runs to 17 residues. Germline V gene sequence: CDR1 SGHVS, CDR2 FQNEAQ.

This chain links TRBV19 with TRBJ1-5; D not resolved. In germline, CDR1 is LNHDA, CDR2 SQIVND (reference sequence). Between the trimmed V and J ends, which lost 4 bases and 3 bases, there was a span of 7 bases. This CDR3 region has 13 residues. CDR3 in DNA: TGTGCCAGTAGTAGAGCCTACAATCAGCCCCAGCATTTT. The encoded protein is CASSRAYNQPQHF.

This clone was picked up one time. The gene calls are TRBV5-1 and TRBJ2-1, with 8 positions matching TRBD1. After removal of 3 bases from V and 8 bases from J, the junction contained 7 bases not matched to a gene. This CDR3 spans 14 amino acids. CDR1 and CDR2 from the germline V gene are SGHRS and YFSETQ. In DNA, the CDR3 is TGCGCCAGCAGCTCGGACAGGGTCTTGGATGAGCAGTTCTTC. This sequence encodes CASSSDRVLDEQFF.

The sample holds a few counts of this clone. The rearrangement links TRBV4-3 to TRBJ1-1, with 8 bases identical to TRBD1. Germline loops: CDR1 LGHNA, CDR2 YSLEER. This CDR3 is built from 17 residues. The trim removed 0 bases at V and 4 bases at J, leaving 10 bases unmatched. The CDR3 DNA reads TGCGCCAGCAGCCAAGATACCCCCCCAGGGGGCAGCACTGAAGCTTTCTTT. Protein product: CASSQDTPPGGSTEAFF.

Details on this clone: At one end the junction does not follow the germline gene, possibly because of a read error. The CDR3 DNA follows: TGTGCCAGTAGGATAGGAGCGAACACTGAAGCTTTCTTT. It specifies CASRIGANTEAFF. This chain uses TRBV19 with TRBJ1-1, with D unclear. The germline V gene encodes CDR1 LNHDA and CDR2 SQIVND (reference sequence). The CDR3 contains 13 residues.

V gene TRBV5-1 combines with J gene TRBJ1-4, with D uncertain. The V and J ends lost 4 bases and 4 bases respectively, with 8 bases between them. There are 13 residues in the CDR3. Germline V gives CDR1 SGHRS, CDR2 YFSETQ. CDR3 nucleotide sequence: TGCGCCAGCAGCCCAGGCCTTAATGAAAAACTGTTTTTT. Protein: CASSPGLNEKLFF.

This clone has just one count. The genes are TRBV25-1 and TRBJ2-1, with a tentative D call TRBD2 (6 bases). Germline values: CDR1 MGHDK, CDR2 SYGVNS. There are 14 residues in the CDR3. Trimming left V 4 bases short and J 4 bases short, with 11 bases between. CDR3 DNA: TGTGCCAGCAGTGGGGACTGGGCGTACAATGAGCAGTTCTTC. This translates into CASSGDWAYNEQFF. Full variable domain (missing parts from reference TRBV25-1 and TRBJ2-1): EADIYQTPRYLVIGTGKKITLECSQTMGHDKMYWYQQDPGMELHLIHYSYGVNSTEKGDLSSESTVSRIRTEHFPLTLESARPSHTSQYLCASSGDWAYNEQFFGPGTRLTVL.

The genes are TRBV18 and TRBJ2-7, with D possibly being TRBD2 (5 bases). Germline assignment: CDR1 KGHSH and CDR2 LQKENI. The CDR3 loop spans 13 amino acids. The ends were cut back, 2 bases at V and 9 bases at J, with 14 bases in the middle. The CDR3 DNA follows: TGTGCCAGCTCACCAGCGGGTCGGTTTGGGCAGTACTTC. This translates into CASSPAGRFGQYF.

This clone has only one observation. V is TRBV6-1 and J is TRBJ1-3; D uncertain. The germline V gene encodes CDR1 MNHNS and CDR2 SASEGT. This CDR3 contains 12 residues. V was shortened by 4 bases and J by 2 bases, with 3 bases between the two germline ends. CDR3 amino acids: CASSVAGNTIYF. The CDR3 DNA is TGTGCCAGCAGTGTCGCTGGAAACACCATATATTTT.

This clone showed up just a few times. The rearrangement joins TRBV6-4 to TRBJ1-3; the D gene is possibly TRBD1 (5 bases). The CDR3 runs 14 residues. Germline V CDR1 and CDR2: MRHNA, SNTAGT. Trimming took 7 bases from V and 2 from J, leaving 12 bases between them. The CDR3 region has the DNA TGTGCCAGCAAGATCGGACAAACTGGAAACACCATATATTTT. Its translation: CASKIGQTGNTIYF.

The DNA of the CDR3 is TGTGCCAGCAGCGCGTACTCTGGGGCCAACGTCCTGACTTTC. Amino acid sequence: CASSAYSGANVLTF. The V call is TRBV9, the J call TRBJ2-6; D is unclear. V was pared by 3 bases and J by 0 bases, with 4 bases between. The CDR3 totals 14 residues. CDR1 and CDR2 (germline): SGDLS, YYNGEE.

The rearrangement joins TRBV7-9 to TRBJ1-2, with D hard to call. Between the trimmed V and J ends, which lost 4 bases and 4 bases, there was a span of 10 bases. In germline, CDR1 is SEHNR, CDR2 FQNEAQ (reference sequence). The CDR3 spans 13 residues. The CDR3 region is CASSYRQSYGYTF. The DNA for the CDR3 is TGTGCCAGCAGCTATAGACAAAGCTATGGCTACACCTTC.

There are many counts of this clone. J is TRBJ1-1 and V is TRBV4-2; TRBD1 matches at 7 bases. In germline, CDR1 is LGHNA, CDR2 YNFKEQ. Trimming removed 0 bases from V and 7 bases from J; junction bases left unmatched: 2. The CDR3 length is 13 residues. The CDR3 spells CASSQETGNEAFF. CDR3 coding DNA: TGTGCCAGCAGCCAAGAGACAGGGAATGAAGCTTTCTTT.

The CDR3 sequence: CASSGRVWGANVLTF. The DNA for the CDR3 is TGTGCCAGCAGTGGGAGGGTTTGGGGGGCCAACGTCCTGACTTTC. J is TRBJ2-6 and V is TRBV2; D possibly corresponds to TRBD2 (6 bases). The CDR3 has 15 amino acids. The germline gives CDR1 SNHLY, CDR2 FYNNEI. V lost 4 bases, J lost 4 bases, and 11 bases lay in between. Drawing the rest from reference TRBV2 and TRBJ2-6, the complete variable domain is EPEVTQTPSHQVTQMGQEVILRCVPISNHLYFYWYRQILGQKVEFLVSFYNNEISEKSEIFDDQFSVERPDGSNFTLKIRSTKLEDSAMYFCASSGRVWGANVLTFGAGSRLTVL.

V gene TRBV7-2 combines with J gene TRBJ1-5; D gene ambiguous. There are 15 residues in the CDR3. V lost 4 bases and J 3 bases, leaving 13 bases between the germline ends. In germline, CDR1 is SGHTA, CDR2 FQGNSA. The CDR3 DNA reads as TGTGCCAGCAGCTCACACCTACAGCCCAATCAGCCCCAGCATTTT. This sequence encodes CASSSHLQPNQPQHF.

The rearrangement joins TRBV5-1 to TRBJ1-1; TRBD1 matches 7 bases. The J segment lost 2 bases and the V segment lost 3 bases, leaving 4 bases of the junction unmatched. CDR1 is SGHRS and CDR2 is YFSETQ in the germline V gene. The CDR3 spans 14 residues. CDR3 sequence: CASSSGTANTEAFF. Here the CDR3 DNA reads TGCGCCAGCAGCTCCGGGACAGCAAACACTGAAGCTTTCTTT.

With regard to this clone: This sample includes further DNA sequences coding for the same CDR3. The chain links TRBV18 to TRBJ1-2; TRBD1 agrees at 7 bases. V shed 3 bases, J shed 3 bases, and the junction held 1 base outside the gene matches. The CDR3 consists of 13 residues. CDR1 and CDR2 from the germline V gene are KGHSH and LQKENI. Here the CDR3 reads CASSPGQDYGYTF. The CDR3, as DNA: TGTGCCAGCTCACCCGGACAGGACTATGGCTACACCTTC. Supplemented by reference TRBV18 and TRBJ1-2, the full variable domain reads NAGVMQNPRHLVRRRGQEARLRCSPMKGHSHVYWYRQLPEEGLKFMVYLQKENIIDESGMPKERFSAEFPKEGPSILRIQQVVRGDSAAYFCASSPGQDYGYTFGSGTRLTVV.

The CDR3 nucleotides are TGTGCCAGCAGCCAAGATGGCGGCCCACCGATAGACAATGAGCAGTTCTTC. This encodes CASSQDGGPPIDNEQFF. The chain combines TRBV4-2 with TRBJ2-1; D remains unclear. The CDR3 has 17 amino acids. The V gene lost 0 bases and the J gene lost 5 bases, with 17 bases spanning the gap. Germline assignment: CDR1 LGHNA and CDR2 YNFKEQ.

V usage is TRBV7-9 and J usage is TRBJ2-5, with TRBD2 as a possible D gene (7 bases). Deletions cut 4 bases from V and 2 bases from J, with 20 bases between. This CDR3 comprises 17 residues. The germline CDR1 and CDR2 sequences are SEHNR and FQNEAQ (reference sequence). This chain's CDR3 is CASSSRGGGVRQETQYF. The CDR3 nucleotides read TGTGCCAGCAGCTCGAGGGGGGGCGGGGTACGTCAAGAGACCCAGTACTTC.

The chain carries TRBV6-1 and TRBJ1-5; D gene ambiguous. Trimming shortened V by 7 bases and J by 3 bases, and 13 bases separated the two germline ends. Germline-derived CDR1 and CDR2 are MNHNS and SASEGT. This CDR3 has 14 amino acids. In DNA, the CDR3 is TGTGCCAGCATGAAGAGGGCCTCCAATCAGCCCCAGCATTTT. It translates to CASMKRASNQPQHF.

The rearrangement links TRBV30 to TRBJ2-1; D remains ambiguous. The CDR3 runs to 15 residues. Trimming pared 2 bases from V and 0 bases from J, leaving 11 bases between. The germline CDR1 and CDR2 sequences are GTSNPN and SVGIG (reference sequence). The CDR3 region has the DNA TGTGCCTGGAGTTTACCGCACAGCTCCTACAATGAGCAGTTCTTC. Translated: CAWSLPHSSYNEQFF.

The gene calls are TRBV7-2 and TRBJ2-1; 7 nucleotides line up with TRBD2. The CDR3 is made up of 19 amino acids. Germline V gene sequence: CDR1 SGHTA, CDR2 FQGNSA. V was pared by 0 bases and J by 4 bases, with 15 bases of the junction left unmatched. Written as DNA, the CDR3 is TGTGCCAGCAGCTTAGCCCTCCCCGGAGTGGCGGGGGATTACAATGAGCAGTTCTTC. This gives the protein CASSLALPGVAGDYNEQFF.

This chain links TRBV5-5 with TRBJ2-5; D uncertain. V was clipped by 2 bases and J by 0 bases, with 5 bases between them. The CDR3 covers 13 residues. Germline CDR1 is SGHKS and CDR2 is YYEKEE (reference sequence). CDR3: CASSFTNQETQYF. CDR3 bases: TGTGCCAGCAGCTTTACAAACCAAGAGACCCAGTACTTC.

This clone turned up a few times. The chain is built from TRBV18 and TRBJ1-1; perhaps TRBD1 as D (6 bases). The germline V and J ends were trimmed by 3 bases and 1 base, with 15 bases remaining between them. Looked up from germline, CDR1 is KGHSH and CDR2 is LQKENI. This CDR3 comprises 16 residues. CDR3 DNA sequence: TGTGCCAGCTCACCCGGGGGGCAGAGAGGGAACACTGAAGCTTTCTTT. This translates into CASSPGGQRGNTEAFF.

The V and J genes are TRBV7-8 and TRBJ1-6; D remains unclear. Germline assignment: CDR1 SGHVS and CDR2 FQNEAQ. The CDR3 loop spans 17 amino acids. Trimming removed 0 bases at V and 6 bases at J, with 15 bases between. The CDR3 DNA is TGTGCCAGCAGCTTAGCGCGGTTCGGTGGAGGTAATTCACCCCTCCACTTT. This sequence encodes CASSLARFGGGNSPLHF.